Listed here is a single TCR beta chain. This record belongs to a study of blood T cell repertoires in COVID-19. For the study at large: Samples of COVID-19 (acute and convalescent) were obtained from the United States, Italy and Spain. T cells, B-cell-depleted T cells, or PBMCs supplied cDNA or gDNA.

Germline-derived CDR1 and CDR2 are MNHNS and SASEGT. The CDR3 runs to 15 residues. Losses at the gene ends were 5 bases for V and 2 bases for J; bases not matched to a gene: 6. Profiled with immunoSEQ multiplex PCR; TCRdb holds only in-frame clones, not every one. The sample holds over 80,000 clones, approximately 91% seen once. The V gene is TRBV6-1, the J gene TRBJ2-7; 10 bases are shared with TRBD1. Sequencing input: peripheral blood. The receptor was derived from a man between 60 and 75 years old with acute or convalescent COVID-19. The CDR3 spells CASSPRQGAAYEQYF. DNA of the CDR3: TGTGCCAGCAGTCCAAGACAGGGGGCCGCCTACGAGCAGTACTTC.